The TCR beta chain described here comes from a study of human T cells and chemical hapten exposure. General study findings and limits: As patch test score rose, PT1 expanded TCR counts tended to rise as well. Relative to controls, expanded TCRs formed significantly more large CDR3 similarity clusters.

Regarding time point: patch test 2, 6 weeks after DPC sensitization. Treatment given: therapeutic diphenylcyclopropenone sensitization with weekly scalp DPC. Germline-derived CDR1 and CDR2 are SGDLS and YYNGEE. The CDR3 has 17 residues. V was clipped by 3 bases and J by 5 bases; unmatched bases: 8. This clonotype was seen more than once but under ten times. The antigen remains unidentified. TCRdb analysed the RACE reads with MiXCR anew, one entry per CDR3 protein. The sample carries tens of thousands of distinct CDR3 sequences, around 7.9% recorded once. The sequence was obtained from a woman between 50 and 59 years old with alopecia areata. Some clones in this sample may be carry-over from other donors' samples. The rearrangement joins TRBV9 to TRBJ2-5; 15 nucleotides match TRBD2. Specimen: whole blood, collected in connection with sensitization to the hapten diphenylcyclopropenone (DPC). CDR3 in amino acids: CASSAGTSGGTVETQYF. The CDR3 nucleotides are TGTGCCAGCAGCGCAGGGACTAGCGGGGGGACCGTGGAGACCCAGTACTTC.